The 24 T cell receptor beta chains in this list originate from one sample, sequenced in a study of blood T cells in healthy people across ages. For the second PCR, which ran for about 7 to 11 cycles, a sample-barcoded 5' primer and a J-beta primer mix were used. TCRdb reprocessed the 5' RACE reads with MiXCR, giving one entry per CDR3 protein. The top ten hold about 4.1% of the sample, which has 1.5 million or so distinct CDR3 sequences, 35% to 45% seen once. The sample taken for sequencing was blood. All receptors derive from a young woman in good health.

As regards this clonotype: Since a much larger clone is just one base distant, this may be a read error. The genes are TRBV6-2 or TRBV6-3 and TRBJ2-3; 8 bases match TRBD2. V shed 6 bases, J shed 2 bases, and the junction held 10 bases outside the gene matches. The CDR3 runs to 16 residues. In germline, CDR1 is MNHEY, CDR2 SVGEGT. This CDR3 reads CASSPCTSGYTDTQYF. In DNA, the CDR3 is TGTGCCAGCAGCCCATGCACTAGCGGATACACAGATACGCAGTATTTT.

The chain combines TRBV29-1 with TRBJ1-1; no clear D gene. Germline CDR1 and CDR2: SQVTM and ANQGSEA. The CDR3 covers 11 residues. V lost 4 bases to trimming and J lost 5 bases, with 8 bases between them. The CDR3 coding sequence is TGCAGCGTTGCAGCCGAGACTGAAGCTTTCTTT. As protein: CSVAAETEAFF.

Of note for this clonotype: A much larger clone sits a single nucleotide away, making a read error possible. The chain uses TRBV13 and TRBJ2-5, with D uncertain. This CDR3 contains 13 residues. From germline, CDR1 is PRHDT and CDR2 FYEKMQ (reference sequence). CDR3 protein: CASSAIRSAEQNF. The CDR3 DNA follows: TGTGCCAGCAGCGCGATTCGATCAGCCGAGCAGAACTTC.

This clonotype was seen a handful of times. V usage is TRBV7-2 and J usage is TRBJ2-5, with unresolved D. This CDR3 contains 15 residues. V lost 3 bases and J 2 bases, leaving 13 bases between the germline ends. Per germline, CDR1 SGHTA and CDR2 FQGNSA. The CDR3 spells CASSFLGNRQETQYF. CDR3 nucleotide sequence: TGTGCCAGCAGCTTCTTGGGGAACCGGCAAGAGACCCAGTACTTC.

This rearrangement joins TRBV3-1 to TRBJ1-5; TRBD1 is a possible D gene (5 bases). CDR3 length equals 15 residues. The V end lost 0 bases, the J end lost 9 bases, and 15 bases lay between the germline ends. The germline CDR1 and CDR2 sequences are LGHDT and YNNKEL (reference sequence). CDR3 sequence reads: CASSQDATGSGPQHF. The CDR3 coding sequence is TGTGCCAGCAGCCAAGATGCCACAGGTTCAGGGCCCCAGCATTTT.

This clonotype was seen repeatedly, ten times or more. This sequence joins TRBV27 and TRBJ2-1; the match to TRBD2 covers 10 bases. The CDR3 is made up of 16 amino acids. The J segment lost 7 bases and the V segment lost 5 bases, leaving 11 bases of the junction unmatched. Germline V CDR1 and CDR2: MNHEY, SMNVEV (reference sequence). The CDR3 nucleotides read TGTGCCAGCAGTCCCCTGGGTAGCGGGGGGTCGAATGAGCAGTTCTTC. It is translated as CASSPLGSGGSNEQFF.

The V call is TRBV4-3, the J call TRBJ1-2, with D unclear. This CDR3 is built from 12 residues. Trimming took 3 bases from V and 11 from J, leaving 13 bases between them. The V gene's germline CDR1 is LGHNA and CDR2 YSLEER. The CDR3 nucleotides read TGCGCCAGCAGCCAGGAAGGTCGGAGGTACACCTTC. Translating gives CASSQEGRRYTF.

This chain connects TRBV14 to TRBJ1-6; no definite D call. With 5 bases removed from V and 8 bases from J, the gap between germline ends came to 10 bases. Germline V gives CDR1 SGHDN, CDR2 FVKESK. CDR3 length: 13 residues. CDR3 sequence reads: CASSYSGDSPLHF. DNA for the CDR3: TGTGCCAGCAGCTACAGTGGTGATTCACCCCTCCACTTT.

This clonotype was counted ten times or more. The genes are TRBV4-1 and TRBJ2-3; D remains ambiguous. CDR1 is MGHRA, CDR2 YSYEKL, per germline. Trimming took 6 bases from V and 0 from J, leaving 7 bases between them. This CDR3 has 13 residues. CDR3 sequence: CASRPHSTDTQYF. The DNA for the CDR3 is TGCGCCAGCAGGCCTCATAGCACAGATACGCAGTATTTT.

The chain combines TRBV29-1 with TRBJ2-7; 8 bases agree with TRBD1. The CDR3 extends over 13 amino acids. The V segment lost 6 bases and the J segment 0 bases; nucleotides outside the gene matches: 4. The germline V gene encodes CDR1 SQVTM and CDR2 ANQGSEA. The CDR3 spells CSVTGGSSYEQYF. In DNA form, the CDR3 reads TGCAGCGTCACAGGGGGAAGCTCCTACGAGCAGTACTTC.

CDR3 DNA sequence: TGTGCCAGCAGGACCGGACTTAATAATTCACCCCTCCACTTT. This codes for CASRTGLNNSPLHF. This chain joins TRBV27 and TRBJ1-6, with D unresolved. Germline lookup yields CDR1 MNHEY and CDR2 SMNVEV (reference sequence). V was shortened by 6 bases and J by 5 bases, with 11 bases between the two germline ends. CDR3 length: 14 residues.

The CDR3 nucleotides read TGTGCCAGTACCCACGGACTAGCGGCCTACAATGAGCAGTACTTC. This encodes CASTHGLAAYNEQYF. The rearrangement uses TRBV19 and TRBJ2-1; 10 bases map to TRBD2. The closer fit of TRBJ2-7 to the DNA end suggests the J call may be wrong. Germline V gene data show CDR1 as LNHDA and CDR2 as SQIVND (reference sequence). The CDR3 covers 15 residues.

The chain recombines TRBV7-9 with TRBJ2-1, with D hard to call. V dropped 5 bases and J dropped 4 bases, with 15 bases sitting between them. The CDR3 extends over 15 amino acids. Germline lookup yields CDR1 SEHNR and CDR2 FQNEAQ (reference sequence). In DNA form, the CDR3 reads TGTGCCAGCAGCCCCCCTGACTCCGATTACAATGAGCAGTTCTTC. Translating it yields CASSPPDSDYNEQFF.

Concerning this clonotype: A much larger clone lies one base from this, so it may be a read error. The rearrangement joins TRBV29-1 to TRBJ2-5; D not resolved. The DNA matches TRBJ2-7 better at its end, which makes the J call doubtful. CDR3 length: 14 amino acids. Germline-derived CDR1 and CDR2 are SQVTM and ANQGSEA. The CDR3 loop reads CSVSVGSRACEQYF. The CDR3 region has the DNA TGCAGCGTCTCAGTCGGTTCTAGGGCCTGCGAGCAGTACTTC.

The chain employs TRBV5-5 and TRBJ2-7; D possibly corresponds to TRBD1 (5 bases). The V gene lost 7 bases and the J gene lost 0 bases, with 11 bases spanning the gap. The V gene's germline CDR1 is SGHKS and CDR2 YYEKEE (reference sequence). This CDR3 is built from 13 residues. The chain's CDR3 is CASGHSGSYEQYF. For the CDR3, the DNA is TGTGCCAGCGGACATTCCGGCTCCTACGAGCAGTACTTC.

The chain recombines TRBV15 with TRBJ1-6; no firm D call. CDR3 length: 15 amino acids. Germline V gene lookup returns CDR1 LNHNV and CDR2 YYDKDF (reference sequence). V was clipped by 0 bases and J by 5 bases, with 8 bases between them. The CDR3 coding sequence is TGTGCCACCAGCAGAGATCGAGGCGATAATTCACCCCTCCACTTT. This sequence encodes CATSRDRGDNSPLHF.

This clonotype was picked up a small number of times. This sequence joins TRBV29-1 and TRBJ1-2; D is unresolved. The CDR3 loop spans 12 amino acids. Trimming removed 1 base from V and 5 bases from J, with 8 bases in between. Germline loops: CDR1 SQVTM, CDR2 ANQGSEA. The CDR3 loop is CSVEVVVYGYTF. For the CDR3, the DNA is TGCAGCGTTGAAGTAGTCGTGTATGGCTACACCTTC.

This clonotype was detected many times. V gene TRBV11-2 combines with J gene TRBJ2-7, with 9 bases aligning to TRBD1. This CDR3 spans 14 amino acids. Germline CDR1 is SGHAT and CDR2 is FQNNGV. The V gene end was trimmed by 5 bases and the J gene end by 2 bases; junction bases not matched to a gene: 4. The CDR3 DNA reads as TGTGCCAGCAGCGCGGGACAGGGTACCTACGAGCAGTACTTC. The encoded protein is CASSAGQGTYEQYF.

This clonotype has a handful of counts. The chain recombines TRBV12-3 or TRBV12-4 with TRBJ1-1, with no clear D. This CDR3 is built from 13 residues. V lost 5 bases and J lost 6, with 13 bases in between. This CDR3 is CASSPKTASEAFF. CDR3 bases: TGTGCCAGCAGTCCCAAAACGGCCTCTGAAGCTTTCTTT.

V gene TRBV7-9 combines with J gene TRBJ2-1; 13 nucleotides match TRBD2. Unmatched junction bases numbered 6, after V lost 6 bases and J lost 10 bases. CDR1 and CDR2 from the germline V gene are SEHNR and FQNEAQ (reference sequence). This CDR3 region has 14 residues. CDR3 coding DNA: TGTGCCAGCAGTTCAGGACTAGCGGGGGACGAGCAGTTCTTC. As protein: CASSSGLAGDEQFF.

This clonotype showed up just a few times. The chain employs TRBV12-5 and TRBJ2-3; D remains unclear. Trimming left V 7 bases short and J 1 base short, with 9 bases between. Germline V lookup: CDR1 LGHNT, CDR2 FRNRAP. This CDR3 comprises 13 residues. CDR3 amino acids: CASVLSGTDTQYF. CDR3 nucleotide sequence: TGTGCTAGTGTCCTCTCGGGCACAGATACGCAGTATTTT.

The J gene is TRBJ2-3, the V gene TRBV29-1; 9 bases map to TRBD1. The germline gives CDR1 SQVTM, CDR2 ANQGSEA. The CDR3 has 14 residues. The trim removed 7 bases at V and 4 bases at J, leaving 9 bases unmatched. For the CDR3, the DNA is TGCAGCGCCACGGGACAGGGTAACGCAGATACGCAGTATTTT. This sequence encodes CSATGQGNADTQYF.

This clonotype was counted between two and nine times. The CDR3 region is CASSHEVGANEQFF. The CDR3 nucleotides read TGTGCCAGCAGCCATGAGGTAGGGGCCAATGAGCAGTTCTTC. The chain couples TRBV7-2 to TRBJ2-1; weak D call: TRBD1 (5 bases). The CDR3 spans 14 residues. The V gene's germline CDR1 is SGHTA and CDR2 FQGNSA. Between the trimmed V and J ends, which lost 5 bases and 6 bases, there was a span of 14 bases.

V usage is TRBV6-2 or TRBV6-3 and J usage is TRBJ2-3, with 9 bases identical to TRBD2. CDR1 is MNHEY, CDR2 SVGEGT, per germline. The CDR3 has 15 residues. Trimming took 4 bases from V and 5 from J; bases not matched to a gene: 7. The CDR3 DNA sequence: TGTGCCAGCAGTTCCCCTCGACTAGCGGTAGATACGCAGTATTTT. Translated: CASSSPRLAVDTQYF.